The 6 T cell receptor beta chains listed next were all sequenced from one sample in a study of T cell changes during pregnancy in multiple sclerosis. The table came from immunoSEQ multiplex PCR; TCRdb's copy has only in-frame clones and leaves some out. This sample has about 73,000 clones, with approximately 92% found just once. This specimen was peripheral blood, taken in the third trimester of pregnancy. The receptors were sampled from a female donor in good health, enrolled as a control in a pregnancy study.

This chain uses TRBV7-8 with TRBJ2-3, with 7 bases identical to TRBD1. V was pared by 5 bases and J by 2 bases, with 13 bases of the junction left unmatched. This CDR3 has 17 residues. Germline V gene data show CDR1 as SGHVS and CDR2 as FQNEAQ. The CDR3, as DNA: TGTGCCAGCAGCGAACTTCAGGGGGTTAGCTTCACAGATACGCAGTATTTT. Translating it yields CASSELQGVSFTDTQYF.

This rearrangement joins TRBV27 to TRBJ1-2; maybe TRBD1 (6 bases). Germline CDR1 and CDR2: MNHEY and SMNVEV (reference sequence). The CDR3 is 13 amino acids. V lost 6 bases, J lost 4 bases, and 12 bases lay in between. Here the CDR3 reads CASRFGQSYGYTF. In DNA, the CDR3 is TGTGCCAGCAGGTTCGGACAGAGCTATGGCTACACCTTC.

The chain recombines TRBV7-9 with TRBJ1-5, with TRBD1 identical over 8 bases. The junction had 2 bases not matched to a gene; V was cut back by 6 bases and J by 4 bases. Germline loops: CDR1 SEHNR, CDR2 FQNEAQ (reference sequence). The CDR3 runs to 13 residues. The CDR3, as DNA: TGTGCCAGCAGACAGGGGGGAAATCAGCCCCAGCATTTT. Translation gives CASRQGGNQPQHF.

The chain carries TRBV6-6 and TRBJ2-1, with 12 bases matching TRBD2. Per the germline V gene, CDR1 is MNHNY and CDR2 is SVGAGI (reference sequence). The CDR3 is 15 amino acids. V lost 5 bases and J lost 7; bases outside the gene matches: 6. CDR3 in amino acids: CASSRTSGMSNEQFF. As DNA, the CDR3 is TGTGCCAGCAGTCGGACTAGCGGGATGTCAAATGAGCAGTTCTTC.

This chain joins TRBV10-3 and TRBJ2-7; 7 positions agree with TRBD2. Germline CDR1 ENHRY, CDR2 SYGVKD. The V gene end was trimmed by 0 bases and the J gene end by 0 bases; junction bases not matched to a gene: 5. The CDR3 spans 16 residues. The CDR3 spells CAISESGGDSSYEQYF. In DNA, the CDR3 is TGTGCCATCAGTGAGTCGGGGGGGGACTCCTCCTACGAGCAGTACTTC.

The CDR3 nucleotides read TGTGCCACTTCGGACAGCAACACTGAAGCTTTCTTT. Its protein product is CATSDSNTEAFF. V usage is TRBV2 and J usage is TRBJ1-1; D might be TRBD1 (6 bases). Germline V CDR1 and CDR2: SNHLY, FYNNEI. This CDR3 is 12 amino acids long. Trimming removed 10 bases at V and 2 bases at J, with 11 bases between.